Below, 29 T cell receptor beta chains from the same sample are listed, as sequenced in a study of T cells in Graves' hyperthyroidism and ophthalmopathy (dated by TCRdb to about 2019). Library method: multiplex PCR. Sequencing was performed on an Illumina HiSeq 2000. The TCR beta CDR3 regions were amplified from the RNA transcripts. For the first round of RT-PCR on the TCR CDR3, the HTBI primer set was used together with the Qiagen OneStep RT-PCR kit. TCRdb applied fastp at Q25 and MiXCR to the public reads, then kept only in-frame beta chains. Every CDR3 protein is listed once, alongside the most common genes and DNA of its rows. Recorded for this sample are 550,000 to 800,000 distinct CDR3 sequences; roughly 17% of them occurred a single time. Under 10% of the sample belongs to the ten largest clones. Material for sequencing was blood. Source of these receptors: a man younger than 30 with Graves' hyperthyroidism.

The chain couples TRBV28 to TRBJ2-3, with D unresolved. The ends were cut back, 5 bases at V and 0 bases at J, with 15 bases in the middle. The CDR3 is 16 amino acids. The germline gives CDR1 MDHEN, CDR2 SYDVKM. The CDR3 protein is CASSPIHTPSTDTQYF. CDR3 in DNA: TGTGCCAGCAGTCCCATTCACACACCTAGCACAGATACGCAGTATTTT.

In its sample, this clonotype was seen a few times. V usage is TRBV10-3 and J usage is TRBJ2-5; 8 bases match TRBD1. The CDR3 sequence is 17 residues long. J was trimmed by 2 bases and V by 4 bases; bases with no gene match: 12. Germline lookup yields CDR1 ENHRY and CDR2 SYGVKD. DNA of the CDR3: TGTGCCATCAGTGGGACAGGGTTTACGGCCCGACAAGAGACCCAGTACTTC. This codes for CAISGTGFTARQETQYF.

This clonotype was observed a few times. The V and J genes are TRBV12-5 and TRBJ2-5, with 7 bases matching TRBD2. Looked up from germline, CDR1 is LGHNT and CDR2 is FRNRAP. This CDR3 is built from 17 residues. Unmatched junction bases numbered 17, after V lost 6 bases and J lost 4 bases. CDR3 amino acids: CASGGGTRDPRPETQYF. The CDR3 DNA sequence: TGTGCTAGTGGGGGGGGGACCCGGGACCCCCGTCCAGAGACCCAGTACTTC.

The chain uses TRBV19 and TRBJ2-7; 11 nucleotides match TRBD2. V shed 3 bases, J shed 4 bases, and the junction held 2 bases outside the gene matches. The CDR3 consists of 14 residues. CDR1 is LNHDA and CDR2 is SQIVND in the germline V gene (reference sequence). The CDR3 sequence: CASSMASGRYEQYF. The CDR3, as DNA: TGTGCCAGTAGTATGGCTAGCGGGAGGTACGAGCAGTACTTC. Full variable domain (remainder filled in from reference TRBV19 and TRBJ2-7): DGGITQSPKYLFRKEGQNVTLSCEQNLNHDAMYWYRQDPGQGLRLIYYSQIVNDFQKGDIAEGYSVSREKKESFPLTVTSAQKNPTAFYLCASSMASGRYEQYFGPGTRLTVT.

This clonotype has a count of ten or more. The chain carries TRBV27 and TRBJ2-5; D not certain. CDR1 is MNHEY, CDR2 SMNVEV, per germline (reference sequence). CDR3 length: 13 amino acids. Trimming took off 3 bases at V and 1 base at J, with 6 bases between the two ends. As DNA, the CDR3 is TGTGCCAGCAGTTTCTTCTTCCAAGAGACCCAGTACTTC. Translation: CASSFFFQETQYF.

The chain couples TRBV28 to TRBJ1-3; D is unclear. Germline V gene sequence: CDR1 MDHEN, CDR2 SYDVKM. The CDR3 extends over 13 amino acids. V was trimmed by 3 bases and J by 6 bases, leaving 9 bases between them. CDR3 sequence: CASSLGRENTIYF. CDR3 DNA: TGTGCCAGCAGTTTGGGTAGGGAAAACACCATATATTTT.

This clonotype was seen ten or more times. V usage is TRBV5-1 and J usage is TRBJ2-1; 8 bases align to TRBD1. The CDR3 is made up of 16 amino acids. Trimming cost V 5 bases and J 0 bases; bases outside gene matches: 7. Germline V gene sequence: CDR1 SGHRS, CDR2 YFSETQ. Here the CDR3 DNA reads TGCGCCAGCAGGCCCACAGGGGGGAGCTCCTACAATGAGCAGTTCTTC. It yields the protein CASRPTGGSSYNEQFF.

This clonotype was found a few times. This CDR3 is CSASEDTYEQYF. The CDR3 DNA reads TGCAGTGCTAGCGAAGACACCTACGAGCAGTACTTC. The chain recombines TRBV20-1 with TRBJ2-7; the D is unclear. The CDR3 totals 12 residues. The germline CDR1 and CDR2 sequences are DFQATT and SNEGSKA (reference sequence). V was pared by 3 bases and J by 2 bases, with 8 bases between.

This clonotype was found a few times. Its ends do not fully match the called genes, so a read error is possible. The rearrangement uses TRBV19 and TRBJ1-1, with D perhaps TRBD1 (5 bases). CDR3 length: 15 residues. Germline CDR1 and CDR2: LNHDA and SQIVND (reference sequence). The DNA for the CDR3 is TGTGCCAGTAGTATTTCCGCAGGGCAGAACACTGAAGCTTCCTTT. Translated: CASSISAGQNTEASF.

In this sample, this clonotype turned up many times. CDR3 loop: CAWRPRGVYEQYF. The CDR3 nucleotides are TGTGCCTGGAGGCCTAGAGGGGTCTACGAGCAGTACTTC. The chain employs TRBV30 and TRBJ2-7; either TRBD1 or TRBD2 may supply D (5 bases each). CDR1 and CDR2 from the germline V gene are GTSNPN and SVGIG (reference sequence). Trimming shortened V by 3 bases and J by 3 bases, and 12 bases separated the two germline ends. There are 13 residues in the CDR3.

This clonotype appeared many times. At one end, the junction sequence differs from germline, possibly due to a read error. V gene TRBV19 combines with J gene TRBJ1-1; D remains ambiguous. Germline lookup yields CDR1 LNHDA and CDR2 SQIVND (reference sequence). The CDR3 covers 12 residues. DNA for the CDR3: TGCGCCAGCAGCAAAGTGAACACTGAAGCTTTCTTT. It translates to CASSKVNTEAFF.

The genes are TRBV15 and TRBJ2-3; TRBD2 matches at 10 bases. J was trimmed by 4 bases and V by 7 bases; bases with no gene match: 5. The CDR3 spans 14 residues. Germline V lookup: CDR1 LNHNV, CDR2 YYDKDF (reference sequence). The CDR3, as DNA: TGTGCCACCACTCTAGCGGGAGACCCAGATACGCAGTATTTT. Protein sequence: CATTLAGDPDTQYF.

This clonotype was picked up a small number of times. The chain uses TRBV24-1 and TRBJ2-2; 14 positions match TRBD2. The ends lost 5 bases at V and 5 bases at J; junction bases unmatched: 12. The CDR3 totals 19 residues. Germline V gene sequence: CDR1 KGHDR, CDR2 SFDVKD. The chain's CDR3 is CATSAPNGLAGGGTGELFF. DNA for the CDR3: TGTGCCACCAGTGCCCCTAACGGACTAGCGGGAGGAGGAACCGGGGAGCTGTTTTTT.

This clonotype was observed at least ten times. This sequence joins TRBV5-1 and TRBJ2-1, with 7 nucleotides matching TRBD1. Germline assignment: CDR1 SGHRS and CDR2 YFSETQ. The ends lost 6 bases at V and 5 bases at J; junction bases unmatched: 8. This CDR3 has 14 residues. CDR3 sequence: CASTIQGVHNEQFF. The DNA of the CDR3 is TGCGCCAGCACCATTCAGGGGGTACACAATGAGCAGTTCTTC.

This clonotype was seen a handful of times. In DNA form, the CDR3 reads TGCGCCAGCAGCCAAGATGGACTAGCGGGAGGGCCGAGGGATAATGAGCAGTTCTTC. This sequence encodes CASSQDGLAGGPRDNEQFF. The gene calls are TRBV4-1 and TRBJ2-1, with 15 bases matching TRBD2. CDR1 and CDR2 from the germline V gene are MGHRA and YSYEKL. This CDR3 comprises 19 residues. The junction had 10 bases not matched to a gene; V was cut back by 0 bases and J by 7 bases.

There are a few counts of this clonotype. The V call is TRBV27, the J call TRBJ2-1, with D perhaps TRBD1 (6 bases). This CDR3 comprises 17 residues. Trimming shortened V by 2 bases and J by 0 bases, and 14 bases separated the two germline ends. Germline V gene sequence: CDR1 MNHEY, CDR2 SMNVEV (reference sequence). The CDR3 loop is CASSLDRQVGSYNEQFF. The DNA of the CDR3 is TGTGCCAGCAGTTTAGACCGACAGGTCGGCTCCTACAATGAGCAGTTCTTC.

Many counts were recorded for this clonotype. The chain uses TRBV28 and TRBJ2-6; TRBD2 aligns across 7 bases. CDR1 and CDR2 (germline): MDHEN, SYDVKM. The CDR3 spans 18 residues. The trim removed 6 bases at V and 0 bases at J, leaving 11 bases unmatched. Written as DNA, the CDR3 is TGTGCCAGCAGCCGCCCGGACGGGGGGAGCTCTGGGGCCAACGTCCTGACTTTC. As protein: CASSRPDGGSSGANVLTF. Full variable domain (rest looked up from reference TRBV28 and TRBJ2-6): DVKVTQSSRYLVKRTGEKVFLECVQDMDHENMFWYRQDPGLGLRLIYFSYDVKMKEKGDIPEGYSVSREKKERFSLILESASTNQTSMYLCASSRPDGGSSGANVLTFGAGSRLTVL.

V gene TRBV6-1 combines with J gene TRBJ1-2; no reliable D call. This CDR3 contains 11 residues. Germline loops: CDR1 MNHNS, CDR2 SASEGT. The V and J ends lost 3 bases and 8 bases respectively, with 7 bases between them. CDR3 nucleotides: TGTGCCAGCAGTGATACTCGCGGCTACACCTTC. As protein: CASSDTRGYTF.

V gene TRBV5-4 combines with J gene TRBJ2-5, with D perhaps matching TRBD1 (6 bases). The length of the CDR3 is 14 residues. Germline-derived CDR1 and CDR2 are SGHNT and YYREEE (reference sequence). Deletions cut 4 bases from V and 2 bases from J, with 12 bases between. CDR3 in amino acids: CASSLETGQETQYF. The CDR3, as DNA: TGTGCCAGCAGCCTCGAGACAGGACAAGAGACCCAGTACTTC.

This clonotype showed up just a few times. The chain combines TRBV3-1 with TRBJ2-2; no clear D gene. The germline gives CDR1 LGHDT, CDR2 YNNKEL (reference sequence). Trimming shortened V by 1 base and J by 5 bases, and 17 bases separated the two germline ends. CDR3 length: 17 amino acids. CDR3 sequence reads: CASSQVARSGLTGELFF. CDR3 DNA sequence: TGTGCCAGCAGCCAAGTAGCAAGGAGTGGTCTAACCGGGGAGCTGTTTTTT.

On this clonotype itself: A much larger clone differs by one base, so this may be a read error. The rearrangement links TRBV30 to TRBJ1-1; D is perhaps TRBD1 (5 bases). In germline, CDR1 is GTSNPN, CDR2 SVGIG (reference sequence). The CDR3 extends over 13 amino acids. The CDR3 nucleotides read TGTGCCTGGAGTGGGCAGTTGGACACTGAAGCTCTCTTT. This translates into CAWSGQLDTEALF.

This clonotype was counted ten times or more. The chain combines TRBV3-1 with TRBJ1-1, with TRBD1 identical over 9 bases. The CDR3 is 14 amino acids. The V and J ends lost 5 bases and 6 bases, in that order; junction bases with no gene match: 7. Germline V gene data show CDR1 as LGHDT and CDR2 as YNNKEL (reference sequence). DNA for the CDR3: TGTGCCAGCAGCAGGACAGGGGCCACTCCTGAAGCTTTCTTT. It is translated as CASSRTGATPEAFF.

This clonotype has only a few counts. V and J are TRBV6-2 or TRBV6-3 and TRBJ2-1; 7 bases match TRBD2. This CDR3 contains 14 residues. Germline lookup yields CDR1 MNHEY and CDR2 SVGEGT. The junction had 6 bases not matched to a gene; V was cut back by 2 bases and J by 8 bases. CDR3 loop: CASSYRGSGYEQFF. The CDR3 DNA follows: TGTGCCAGCAGTTACCGCGGGAGTGGATATGAGCAGTTCTTC.

This clonotype was seen only a few times. The chain is built from TRBV20-1 and TRBJ2-7, with 12 positions matching TRBD2. Germline CDR1 DFQATT, CDR2 SNEGSKA (reference sequence). This CDR3 spans 14 amino acids. The CDR3 DNA reads TGCAGCCCACTAGCGGGGGGCTCTTGGGGCGAGCAGTACTTC. Residues: CSPLAGGSWGEQYF.

The sample holds one count of this clonotype. This chain connects TRBV7-9 to TRBJ2-7; D unclear. This CDR3 spans 12 amino acids. The ends were cut back, 4 bases at V and 3 bases at J, with 7 bases in the middle. Germline V gene lookup returns CDR1 SEHNR and CDR2 FQNEAQ (reference sequence). DNA for the CDR3: TGTGCCAGCAGCTCAGTCTACTACGAGCAGTACTTC. Residues: CASSSVYYEQYF.

The CDR3 nucleotides are TGTGCCACCAGCAGAGTCCCGTCCTCTGGAAACACCATATATTTT. Amino acid sequence: CATSRVPSSGNTIYF. The J gene is TRBJ1-3, the V gene TRBV15; D gene uncertain. Germline V gives CDR1 LNHNV, CDR2 YYDKDF (reference sequence). Trimming left V 1 base short and J 0 bases short, with 7 bases between. The CDR3 loop spans 15 amino acids.

The gene calls are TRBV5-1 and TRBJ2-7, with D perhaps TRBD2 (6 bases). Germline V gene lookup returns CDR1 SGHRS and CDR2 YFSETQ. The CDR3 has 16 amino acids. The V end was cut by 0 bases, the J end by 2 bases, with 15 bases between. In DNA form, the CDR3 reads TGCGCCAGCAGCTTGGGGGGCGGGACGGTAACCTACGAGCAGTACTTC. As protein: CASSLGGGTVTYEQYF.

A remark on this clonotype: At one end the junction does not follow the germline gene, possibly because of a read error. The chain is built from TRBV12-3 or TRBV12-4 and TRBJ1-5; D might be TRBD1 (5 bases). This CDR3 is 15 amino acids long. Here the CDR3 reads CASSQEGGVAQPQHF. As DNA, the CDR3 is TGCGCCAGCAGCCAAGAAGGAGGGGTAGCCCAGCCCCAGCATTTT.

The genes are TRBV29-1 and TRBJ2-1; D is tentatively TRBD1 or TRBD2 (5 bases each). Germline V gene data show CDR1 as SQVTM and CDR2 as ANQGSEA. The length of the CDR3 is 14 residues. Trimming took off 7 bases at V and 0 bases at J, with 13 bases between the two ends. This chain's CDR3 is CSAKGRSSYNEQFF. In nucleotides, the CDR3 is TGCAGCGCCAAGGGACGAAGCTCCTACAATGAGCAGTTCTTC.